Below, one T cell receptor (beta chain) is given with its context. Its cognate antigen is unknown. This specimen belongs to a study of CD4 T cells in relation to SARS-CoV-2 and coronaviruses. J was trimmed by 7 bases and V by 5 bases; bases with no gene match: 5. CDR1 SNHLY and CDR2 FYNNEI come from the germline V gene. The CDR3 totals 14 residues. Method: immunoSEQ multiplex PCR; TCRdb's copy keeps in-frame clones and lacks some. The sample yields 60,000 to 80,000 clones, about 90% seen once. Study-level results: About 64% of donors had memory CD4+ clonotypes crossrecognizing SARS-CoV-2 and common cold coronavirus spike. The assay detects memory recall responses, not culture-primed primary responses. SARS-CoV-2-driven expansion was significantly weaker in crossreactive than monoreactive clones.

Before the COVID-19 pandemic, during about 2010-2018, CD4+ T cells were taken from unexposed donors. CD4 enrichment then naive enrichment separated naive from memory CD4+ cells. This receptor was taken from a human donor in good health. The rearrangement joins TRBV2 to TRBJ1-4, with 9 bases that match TRBD1. The specimen sequenced was memory CD4+ T cells from PBMCs. The CDR3 reads CASSRDRDREKLFF. As DNA, the CDR3 is TGTGCCAGCAGTAGGGACAGGGACCGTGAAAAACTGTTTTTT.